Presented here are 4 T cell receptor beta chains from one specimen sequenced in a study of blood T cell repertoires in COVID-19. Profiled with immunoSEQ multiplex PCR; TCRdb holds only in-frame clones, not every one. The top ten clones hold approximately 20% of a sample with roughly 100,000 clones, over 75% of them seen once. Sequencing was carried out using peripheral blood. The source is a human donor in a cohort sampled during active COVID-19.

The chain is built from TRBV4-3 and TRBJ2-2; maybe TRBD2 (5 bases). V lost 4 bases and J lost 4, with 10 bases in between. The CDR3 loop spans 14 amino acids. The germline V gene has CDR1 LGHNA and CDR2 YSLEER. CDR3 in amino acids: CASSLGEGTGELFF. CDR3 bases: TGCGCCAGCAGCCTGGGAGAGGGCACCGGGGAGCTGTTTTTT.

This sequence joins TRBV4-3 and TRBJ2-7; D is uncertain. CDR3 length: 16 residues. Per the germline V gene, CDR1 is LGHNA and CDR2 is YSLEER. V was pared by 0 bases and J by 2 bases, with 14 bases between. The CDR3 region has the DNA TGCGCCAGCAGCCAAGAACTGGCAGGAACGACCTACGAGCAGTACTTC. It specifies CASSQELAGTTYEQYF.

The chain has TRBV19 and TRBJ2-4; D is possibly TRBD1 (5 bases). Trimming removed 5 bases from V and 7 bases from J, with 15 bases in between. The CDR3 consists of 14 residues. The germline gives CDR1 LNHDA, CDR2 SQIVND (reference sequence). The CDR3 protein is CASSAQGIRNIQYF. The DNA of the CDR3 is TGTGCCAGTAGTGCCCAGGGCATTAGGAACATTCAGTACTTC.

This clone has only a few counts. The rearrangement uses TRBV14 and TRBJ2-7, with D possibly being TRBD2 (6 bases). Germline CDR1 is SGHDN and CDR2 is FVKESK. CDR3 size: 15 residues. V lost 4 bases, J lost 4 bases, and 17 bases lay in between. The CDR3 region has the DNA TGTGCCAGCAGCCCCGAGGCGGGGTTCGTATACGAGCAGTACTTC. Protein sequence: CASSPEAGFVYEQYF.